These T cell receptor beta chains were read from a single sample in a study of blood T cell repertoires in COVID-19. This table comes from immunoSEQ multiplex PCR, and its TCRdb copy is limited to in-frame clones, with some not included. Among roughly 160,000 clones listed, around 83% were seen once. The sequenced sample consisted of peripheral blood. The receptors here all came from a man over 45 with active or convalescent COVID-19. The CDR3 runs from the conserved cysteine through the conserved F or W. A D gene is named only where the DNA matches it firmly. Not all rows give a size; the values are once, few, many and, for expanded clones, a class.

v_call,clone_size,d_call,j_call,cdr3_nt,cdr3_aa
TRBV10-1,NA,NA,TRBJ1-4,TGCGCCAGCACCGAACTGGAACGGGCTAATGAAAAACTGTTTTTT,CASTELERANEKLFF
TRBV29-1,NA,TRBD1,TRBJ2-7,TGCAGCGTTGAAGGGGACAGCCCGGGGTCCTACGAGCAGTACTTC,CSVEGDSPGSYEQYF
TRBV30,NA,TRBD2,TRBJ2-1,TGTGCCTGGAGTGAAGCGGGAGGATCGGAGCAGTTCTTC,CAWSEAGGSEQFF
TRBV7-9,NA,TRBD2,TRBJ2-7,TGTGCCAGCAGCGGTCCGAGTAGCGGGAGGGCCGGGCAGTACTTC,CASSGPSSGRAGQYF
TRBV5-1,once,TRBD2,TRBJ2-3,TGCGCCAGCCTATCCGGGACTAGCGGGGGCCCTACCCTCACAGATACGCAGTATTTT,CASLSGTSGGPTLTDTQYF
TRBV5-4,NA,NA,TRBJ1-1,TGTGCCAGCAGCCCCGGACAGAGGAACACTGAAGCTTTCTTT,CASSPGQRNTEAFF
TRBV4-3,NA,TRBD2,TRBJ2-7,TGCGCCAGCAGCCAAGACCCGGGGGGGCGGCAGTACTTC,CASSQDPGGRQYF
TRBV7-2,few,TRBD1,TRBJ2-7,TGTGCCAGCAGCCTAACGGGACAGGGTTCCCACGAGCAGTACTTC,CASSLTGQGSHEQYF
TRBV18,NA,NA,TRBJ1-1,TGTGCCAGCTCACCAACCAGGGCTATTTTAGCTTTCTTT,CASSPTRAILAFF
TRBV11-2,NA,NA,TRBJ1-3,TGTGCCAGCAGCTCCCGCGCTAATATCAGGGAACTCTCTGGAAACACCATATATTTT,CASSSRANIRELSGNTIYF
TRBV5-4,NA,TRBD2,TRBJ2-3,TGTGCCAGCACCTTACCGGGACTAGCCGGAGATACGCAGTATTTT,CASTLPGLAGDTQYF
TRBV7-3,once,TRBD1,TRBJ1-1,TGTGCCAGCAGCTTAGCTAGACAGGGTCCAAACACTGAAGCTTTCTTT,CASSLARQGPNTEAFF
TRBV19,NA,NA,TRBJ1-6,TGTGCCAGTAGTATTACTGGAGGCCCTAATTCACCCCTCCACTTT,CASSITGGPNSPLHF
TRBV7-6,NA,NA,TRBJ1-1,TGTGCCAGCAGCTCGAGGTCTGGGGGCGTGGGTGAAGCTTTCTTT,CASSSRSGGVGEAFF
TRBV29-1,NA,NA,TRBJ1-2,TGCAGCGTTGTGGTACAGGGAACTAACTATGGCTACACCTTC,CSVVVQGTNYGYTF
TRBV24-1,NA,TRBD1,TRBJ1-2,TGTGCCACCAGTGATCCCCGATCAGGACAGGATACTAACTATGGCTACACCTTC,CATSDPRSGQDTNYGYTF
TRBV29-1,NA,NA,TRBJ2-3,TGCAGCGTTCGGGCAGATACGCAGTATTTT,CSVRADTQYF
TRBV4-3,NA,TRBD1,TRBJ1-4,TGCGCCAGCAGCCAAGATGGGGCCAACAGGGGGTTCTCTAATGAAAAACTGTTTTTT,CASSQDGANRGFSNEKLFF
TRBV9,NA,TRBD2,TRBJ2-2,TGTGCCAGCAGCGCTCGACCGGGGGGGAACGCCGGGGAGCTGTTTTTT,CASSARPGGNAGELFF
TRBV19,NA,TRBD1,TRBJ1-5,TGTGCCAGTACCCGGGACAGGGGGCGCGTGGGCAATCAGCCCCAGCATTTT,CASTRDRGRVGNQPQHF
TRBV9,NA,NA,TRBJ2-3,TGTGCCAGCAGCGTACCCGGGACAGATACGCAGTATTTT,CASSVPGTDTQYF
TRBV7-2,few,NA,TRBJ1-6,TGTGCCAGCAGCAGCGCCTATTCACCCCTCCACTTT,CASSSAYSPLHF
TRBV24-1,once,TRBD1,TRBJ1-5,TGTGCCACCAGTGAAGGACAGGGAGTTCAGCCCCAGCATTTT,CATSEGQGVQPQHF
TRBV7-9,once,TRBD2,TRBJ2-7,TGTGCCAGCCGACCCGGACTAGCTGCCTCCTACGAGCAGTACTTC,CASRPGLAASYEQYF
TRBV4-1,NA,TRBD1,TRBJ1-2,TGCGCCAGCAGCCACGCCGGGACAGGGAACAACTATGGCTACACCTTC,CASSHAGTGNNYGYTF
TRBV30,NA,NA,TRBJ2-1,TGTGCCTGGAGTAGGTCAAGCGGCTCCTACAATGAGCAGTTCTTC,CAWSRSSGSYNEQFF
TRBV18,NA,NA,TRBJ2-2,TGTGCCAGCTCACCAGGGGGCAGGAACACCGGGGAGCTGTTTTTT,CASSPGGRNTGELFF
TRBV3-1/TRBV3-2,once,NA,TRBJ1-1,TGTGCCAGCAGCCAGGGCTGGACTGAAGCTTTCTTT,CASSQGWTEAFF
TRBV7-3,NA,TRBD2,TRBJ2-6,TGTGCCAGCAGCCCAATCCCGGGACGGGAGGGGGGGGCCAACGTCCTGACTTTC,CASSPIPGREGGANVLTF
TRBV3-1/TRBV3-2,NA,TRBD1,TRBJ2-2,TGTGCCAGCAGCCCCACAACAGGGGCCGGGGAGCTGTTTTTT,CASSPTTGAGELFF
TRBV6-2/TRBV6-3,few,NA,TRBJ1-5,TGTGCCAGCAGTTATTTTAGGGACTGGCGTGCTCAGCCCCAGCATTTT,CASSYFRDWRAQPQHF
TRBV7-2,few,NA,TRBJ2-1,TGTGCCAGCAGCAGACAGGCCTACAATGAGCAGTTCTTC,CASSRQAYNEQFF
TRBV12-5,once,TRBD2,TRBJ2-1,TGTGCTAGTTTAATAGGGACTAACAATGAGCAGTTCTTC,CASLIGTNNEQFF
TRBV28,NA,NA,TRBJ2-2,TGTGCCAGCAGTTTAGTACAGGGTGGCACCGGGGAGCTGTTTTTT,CASSLVQGGTGELFF
TRBV6-2/TRBV6-3,NA,NA,TRBJ2-3,TGTGCCAGCAGTTACGCCAGGGGCACAGATACGCAGTATTTT,CASSYARGTDTQYF
TRBV20-1,NA,TRBD2,TRBJ2-7,TGCAGTGCTAGTAGTTCTAGCGGGAGAGACGAGCAGTACTTC,CSASSSSGRDEQYF
TRBV4-3,NA,TRBD2,TRBJ2-3,TGCGCCAGCAGCCAAGCGCTAGCGGGGGGGGATACGCAGTATTTT,CASSQALAGGDTQYF
TRBV24-1,NA,NA,TRBJ2-1,TGTGCCACCAGTGATTTGACCTCGGGAACACGGAATGAGCAGTTCTTC,CATSDLTSGTRNEQFF
TRBV7-2,NA,TRBD2,TRBJ2-2,TGTGCCAGCAGCGGGACTAGCGCGCGCTCCGGGGAGCTGTTTTTT,CASSGTSARSGELFF
TRBV6-5,many,NA,TRBJ1-5,TGTGCCAGCACGGGACAACTAACCCAGCCCCAGCATTTT,CASTGQLTQPQHF
TRBV14,NA,TRBD2,TRBJ2-3,TGTGCCAGCAGCCAAAATGGGGGGGGACTCATCGGCACAGATACGCAGTATTTT,CASSQNGGGLIGTDTQYF
TRBV18,few,TRBD2,TRBJ2-7,TGTGCCAGCTCACAGGAAGCGGGGGGGAGCTCCTACGAGCAGTACTTC,CASSQEAGGSSYEQYF
TRBV9,NA,TRBD2,TRBJ2-1,TGTGCCAGCAGCCTTACGACTAGCGGGTCCGCTAACAATGAGCAGTTCTTC,CASSLTTSGSANNEQFF
TRBV7-8,NA,NA,TRBJ2-5,TGTGCCAGCAGCCCCACCCAGGATACCCAGTACTTC,CASSPTQDTQYF
TRBV5-1,NA,NA,TRBJ2-6,TGCGCCAGCAGCTTGGAGGGGTTCAGTGCTGGGGCCAACGTCCTGACTTTC,CASSLEGFSAGANVLTF
TRBV10-1,NA,NA,TRBJ2-3,TGCGCCAGCAGGGATTTTTCGGAGGGCGGGGCCACAGATACGCAGTATTTT,CASRDFSEGGATDTQYF
TRBV21-1,NA,NA,TRBJ1-2,TGTGCCAGCATCGCAAGTAGGAGCTATGGCTACACCTTC,CASIASRSYGYTF
TRBV7-2,NA,TRBD2,TRBJ2-1,TGTGCCAGCAGCTCCCGACTAGCGCCTTACAATGAGCAGTTCTTC,CASSSRLAPYNEQFF
TRBV11-2,NA,NA,TRBJ2-3,TGTGCCAGCAGCCGCAGGAATACGCAGTATTTT,CASSRRNTQYF